The clone carrying this TCR beta chain was seen at least ten times. Its antigen is not identified. These data are taken from a study of early T cells in non-severe SARS-CoV-2 infection. Study background: Sequencing targeted bulk RNA from unsorted whole blood, leaving chains unpaired. Whole-study findings and limits: There was a bias toward anti-spike CD8 responses in VDJdb matching, which missed private and CD4 specificities.

Trimming took 4 bases from V and 5 from J, leaving 6 bases between them. The CDR3 loop spans 12 amino acids. The TCR library protocol attached unique molecular identifiers to the individual cDNA molecules. TCRdb re-analysed the 5' RACE reads in MiXCR, keeping a single row per CDR3 protein. The sample carries some 50,000 distinct CDR3 sequences, about 10% recorded once. The chain links TRBV12-3 or TRBV12-4 to TRBJ1-5, with D unclear. This receptor was taken from an adult who was a healthcare worker with PCR-confirmed SARS-CoV-2 infection or an uninfected control (not recorded which). Sample: whole blood. This chain's CDR3 is CASSSRHQPQHF. The CDR3 DNA reads as TGTGCCAGCAGTTCGCGGCATCAGCCCCAGCATTTT.